This TCR beta chain derives from a study of T cells in Graves' hyperthyroidism and ophthalmopathy. Study-level results: Ophthalmopathy was predicted by the model a median of 6.5 months ahead of onset.

This clonotype showed up many times. What it recognizes is unknown. Diagnoses were established using clinical symptoms, serum thyroxine and TRAb, thyroid ultrasound and orbital computed tomography. CDR3 size: 16 residues. Germline V gene lookup returns CDR1 SGHRS and CDR2 YFSETQ. V was cut by 2 bases and J by 0 bases, with 12 bases left in between. Regions amplified from RNA transcripts were the TCR beta CDR3 regions. An initial round of RT-PCR targeting the TCR CDR3 relied on the HTBI primer set. MiXCR, applied by TCRdb to the multiplex PCR reads, yields one record per CDR3 protein. The sample shows 450,000 to 650,000 distinct CDR3 sequences, 17% of them seen only once.

Specimen: blood. This sequence was found in a woman aged 18-30 years with Graves' ophthalmopathy. This chain uses TRBV5-1 with TRBJ2-1; either TRBD1 or TRBD2 may fit D (6 bases each). The CDR3 reads CASSLSWGASYNEQFF. CDR3 nucleotide sequence: TGCGCCAGCAGCTTATCTTGGGGGGCCTCCTACAATGAGCAGTTCTTC.